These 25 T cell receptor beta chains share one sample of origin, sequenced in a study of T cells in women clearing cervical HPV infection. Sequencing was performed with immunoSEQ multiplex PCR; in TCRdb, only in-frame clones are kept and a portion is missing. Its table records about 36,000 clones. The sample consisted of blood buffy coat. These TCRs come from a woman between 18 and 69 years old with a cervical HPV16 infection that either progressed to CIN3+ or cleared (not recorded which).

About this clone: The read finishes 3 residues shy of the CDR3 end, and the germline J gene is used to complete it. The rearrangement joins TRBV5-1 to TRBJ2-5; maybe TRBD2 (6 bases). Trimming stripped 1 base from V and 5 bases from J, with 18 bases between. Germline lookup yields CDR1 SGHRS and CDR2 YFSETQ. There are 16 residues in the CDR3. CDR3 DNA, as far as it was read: TGCGCCAGCAGCTTGTGGTGGAGGGGAAGCGACGAGACC. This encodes CASSLWWRGSDET. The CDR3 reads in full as CASSLWWRGSDETQYF.

The CDR3 is CASSASGSSYNEQFF. Incomplete CDR3 DNA: TGCGCCAGCAGCGCTAGCGGGAGCTCCTACAATGAG. V is TRBV5-1 and J is TRBJ2-1; the match to TRBD2 covers 10 bases. The CDR3 goes on 3 residues after the read ends, and that part is filled in from the germline J gene. Germline loops: CDR1 SGHRS, CDR2 YFSETQ. V was clipped by 4 bases and J by 0 bases; unmatched bases: 1. The CDR3 spans 15 residues.

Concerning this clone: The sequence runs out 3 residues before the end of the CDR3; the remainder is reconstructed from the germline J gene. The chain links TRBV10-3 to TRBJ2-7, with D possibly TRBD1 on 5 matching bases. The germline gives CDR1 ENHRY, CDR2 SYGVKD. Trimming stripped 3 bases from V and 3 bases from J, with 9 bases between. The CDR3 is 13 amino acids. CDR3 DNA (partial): TGTGCCATCAGTGATGTCAGGGACTACGAG. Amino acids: CAISDVRDYE. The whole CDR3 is CAISDVRDYEQYF.

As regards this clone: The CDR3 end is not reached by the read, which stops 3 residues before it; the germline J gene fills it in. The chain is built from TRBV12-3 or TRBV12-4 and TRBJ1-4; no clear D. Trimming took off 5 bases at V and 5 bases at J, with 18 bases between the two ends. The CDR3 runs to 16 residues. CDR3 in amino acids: CASSLIKGSINEKLFF. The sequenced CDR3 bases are TGTGCCAGCAGTCTAATTAAGGGTAGTATCAATGAAAAA.

The CDR3 loop is CSARDRGRGLYGYTF. The part of the CDR3 DNA that was read is TGCAGTGCTAGAGATCGTGGCAGGGGCCTCTATGGC. This chain uses TRBV20-1 with TRBJ1-2, with a tentative D call TRBD1 (6 bases). The sequenced fragment ends 3 residues before the CDR3 boundary, so the rest is inferred from the germline J gene. V was clipped by 0 bases and J by 4 bases, with 15 bases between them. This CDR3 contains 15 residues. Germline V gene sequence: CDR1 DFQATT, CDR2 SNEGSKA (reference sequence).

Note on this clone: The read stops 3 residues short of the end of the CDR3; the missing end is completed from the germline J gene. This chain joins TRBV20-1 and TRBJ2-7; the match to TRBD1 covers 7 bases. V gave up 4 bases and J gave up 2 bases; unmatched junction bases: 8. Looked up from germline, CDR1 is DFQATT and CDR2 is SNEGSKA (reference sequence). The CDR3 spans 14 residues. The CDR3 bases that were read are TGCAGTGCTAAACCGGGACAGTCGGCCTACGAG. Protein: CSAKPGQSAYE. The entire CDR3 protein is CSAKPGQSAYEQYF.

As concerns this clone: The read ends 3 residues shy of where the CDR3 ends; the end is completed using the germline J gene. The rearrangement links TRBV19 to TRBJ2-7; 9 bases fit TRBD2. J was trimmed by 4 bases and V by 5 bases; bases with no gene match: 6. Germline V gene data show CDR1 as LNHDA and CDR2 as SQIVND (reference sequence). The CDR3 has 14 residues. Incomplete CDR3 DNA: TGTGCCAGTAGTTCTAGCGGGAACTCATACGAG. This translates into CASSSSGNSYE. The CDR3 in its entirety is CASSSSGNSYEQYF. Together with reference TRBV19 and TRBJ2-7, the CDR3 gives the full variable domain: DGGITQSPKYLFRKEGQNVTLSCEQNLNHDAMYWYRQDPGQGLRLIYYSQIVNDFQKGDIAEGYSVSREKKESFPLTVTSAQKNPTAFYLCASSSSGNSYEQYFGPGTRLTVT.

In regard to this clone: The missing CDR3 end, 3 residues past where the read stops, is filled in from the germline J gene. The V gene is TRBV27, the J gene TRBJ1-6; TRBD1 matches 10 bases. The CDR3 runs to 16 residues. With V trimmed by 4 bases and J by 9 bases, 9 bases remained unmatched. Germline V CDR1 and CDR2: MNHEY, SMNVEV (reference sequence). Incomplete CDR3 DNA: TGTGCCAGCAGTTCACTGGACAGGGGGATAGGTTCACCC. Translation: CASSSLDRGIGSP. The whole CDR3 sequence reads CASSSLDRGIGSPLHF.

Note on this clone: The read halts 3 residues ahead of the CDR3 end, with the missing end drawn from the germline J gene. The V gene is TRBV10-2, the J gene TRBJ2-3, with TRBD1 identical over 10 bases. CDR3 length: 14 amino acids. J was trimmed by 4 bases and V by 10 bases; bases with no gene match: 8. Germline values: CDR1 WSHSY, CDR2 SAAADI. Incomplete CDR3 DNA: TGCGCCACCTACGGACAGGGGGTTGCAGATACG. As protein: CATYGQGVADT. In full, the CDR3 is CATYGQGVADTQYF.

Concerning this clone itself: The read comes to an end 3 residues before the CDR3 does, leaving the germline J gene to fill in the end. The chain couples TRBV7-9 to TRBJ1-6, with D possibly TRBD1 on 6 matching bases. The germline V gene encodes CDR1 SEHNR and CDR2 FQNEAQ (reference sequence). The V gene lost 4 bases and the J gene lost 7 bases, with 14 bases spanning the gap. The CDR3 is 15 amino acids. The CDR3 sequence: CASSSSGVRNSPLHF. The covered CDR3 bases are TGTGCCAGCAGCTCCTCAGGGGTGAGGAATTCACCC.

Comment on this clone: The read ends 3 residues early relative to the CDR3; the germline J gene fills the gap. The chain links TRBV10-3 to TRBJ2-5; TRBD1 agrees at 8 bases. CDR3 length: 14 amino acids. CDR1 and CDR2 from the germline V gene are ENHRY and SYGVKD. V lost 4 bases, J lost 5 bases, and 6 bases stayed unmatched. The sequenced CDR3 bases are TGTGCCATCAGTGGACAGGGGCGCGATGAGACC. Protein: CAISGQGRDET. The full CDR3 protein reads CAISGQGRDETQYF.

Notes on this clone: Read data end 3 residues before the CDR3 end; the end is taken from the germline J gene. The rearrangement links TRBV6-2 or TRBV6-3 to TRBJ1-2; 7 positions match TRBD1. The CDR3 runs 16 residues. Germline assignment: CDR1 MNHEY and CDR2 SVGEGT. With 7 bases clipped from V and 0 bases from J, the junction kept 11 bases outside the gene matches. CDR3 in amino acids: CASILGGMDTNYGYTF. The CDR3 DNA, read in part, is TGTGCCAGCATCCTAGGGGGCATGGATACTAACTATGGC.

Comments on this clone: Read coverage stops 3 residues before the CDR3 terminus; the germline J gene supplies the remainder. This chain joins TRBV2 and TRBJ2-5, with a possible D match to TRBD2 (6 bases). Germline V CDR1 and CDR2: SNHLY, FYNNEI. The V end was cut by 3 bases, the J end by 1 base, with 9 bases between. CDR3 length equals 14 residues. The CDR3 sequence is CASSDWRAQETQYF. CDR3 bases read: TGTGCCAGCAGTGATTGGAGGGCCCAAGAGACC.

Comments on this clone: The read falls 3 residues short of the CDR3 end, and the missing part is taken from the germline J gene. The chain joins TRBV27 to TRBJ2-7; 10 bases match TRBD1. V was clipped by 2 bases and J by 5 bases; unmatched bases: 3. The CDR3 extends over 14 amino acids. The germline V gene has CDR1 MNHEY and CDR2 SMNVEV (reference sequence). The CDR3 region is CASSLTGTGDEQYF. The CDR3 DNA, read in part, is TGTGCCAGCAGTTTAACCGGGACAGGGGACGAG.

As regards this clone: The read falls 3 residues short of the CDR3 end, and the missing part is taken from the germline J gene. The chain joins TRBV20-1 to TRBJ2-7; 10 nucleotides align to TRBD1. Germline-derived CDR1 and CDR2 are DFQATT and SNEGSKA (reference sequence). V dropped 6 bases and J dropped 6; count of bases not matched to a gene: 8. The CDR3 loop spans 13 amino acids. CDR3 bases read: TGCAGTGCGAGGGGGGACAGGGGCGGCGAG. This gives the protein CSARGDRGGE. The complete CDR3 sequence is CSARGDRGGEQYF.

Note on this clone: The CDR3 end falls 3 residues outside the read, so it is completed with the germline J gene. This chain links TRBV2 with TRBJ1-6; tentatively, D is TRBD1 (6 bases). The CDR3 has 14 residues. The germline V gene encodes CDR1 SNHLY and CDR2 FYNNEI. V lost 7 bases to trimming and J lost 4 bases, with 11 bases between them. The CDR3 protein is CASTQTGYNSPLHF. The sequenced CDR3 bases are TGTGCCAGCACTCAAACAGGGTATAATTCACCC.

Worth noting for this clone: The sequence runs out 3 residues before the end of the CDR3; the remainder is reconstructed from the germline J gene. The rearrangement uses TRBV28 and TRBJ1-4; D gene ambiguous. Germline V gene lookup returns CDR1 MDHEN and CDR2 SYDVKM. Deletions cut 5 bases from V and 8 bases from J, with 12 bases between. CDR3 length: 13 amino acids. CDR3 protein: CASSPGLREKLFF. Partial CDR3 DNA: TGTGCCAGCAGTCCCGGACTCAGAGAAAAA.

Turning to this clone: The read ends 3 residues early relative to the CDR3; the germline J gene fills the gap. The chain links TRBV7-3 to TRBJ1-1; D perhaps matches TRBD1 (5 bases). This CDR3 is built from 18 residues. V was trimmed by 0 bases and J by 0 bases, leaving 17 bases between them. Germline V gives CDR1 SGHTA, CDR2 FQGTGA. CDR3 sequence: CASSLTSRVQDLNTEAFF. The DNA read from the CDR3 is TGTGCCAGCAGCTTAACGTCCCGTGTACAGGACCTGAACACTGAA.

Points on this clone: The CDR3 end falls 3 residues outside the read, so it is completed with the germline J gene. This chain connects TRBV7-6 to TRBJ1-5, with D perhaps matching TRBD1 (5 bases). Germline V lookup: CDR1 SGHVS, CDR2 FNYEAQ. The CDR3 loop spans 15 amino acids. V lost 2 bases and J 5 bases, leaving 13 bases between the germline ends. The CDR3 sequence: CASSLWGGMDQPQHF. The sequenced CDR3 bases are TGTGCCAGCAGCTTATGGGGGGGAATGGATCAGCCC.

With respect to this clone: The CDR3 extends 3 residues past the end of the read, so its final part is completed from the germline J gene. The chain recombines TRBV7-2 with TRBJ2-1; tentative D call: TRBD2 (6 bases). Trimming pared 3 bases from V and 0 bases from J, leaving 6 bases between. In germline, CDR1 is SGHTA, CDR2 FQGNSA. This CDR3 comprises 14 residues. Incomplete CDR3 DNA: TGTGCCAGCAGCTTCGGGGGCTCCTACAATGAG. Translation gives CASSFGGSYNE. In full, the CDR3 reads CASSFGGSYNEQFF.

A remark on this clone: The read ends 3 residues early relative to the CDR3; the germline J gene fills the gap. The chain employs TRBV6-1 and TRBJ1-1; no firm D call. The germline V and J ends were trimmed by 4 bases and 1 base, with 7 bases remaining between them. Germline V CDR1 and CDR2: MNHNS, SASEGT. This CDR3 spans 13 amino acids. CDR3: CASSGKGNTEAFF. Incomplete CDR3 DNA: TGTGCCAGCAGTGGTAAGGGGAACACTGAA.

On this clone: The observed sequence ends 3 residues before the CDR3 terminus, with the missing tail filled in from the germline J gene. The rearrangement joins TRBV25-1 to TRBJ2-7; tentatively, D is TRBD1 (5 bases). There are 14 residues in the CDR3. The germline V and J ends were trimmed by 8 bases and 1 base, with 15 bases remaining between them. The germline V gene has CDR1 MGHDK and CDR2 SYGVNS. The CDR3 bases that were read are TGTGCCAGCTCACCCCCGGACACGTCCTACGAG. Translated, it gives CASSPPDTSYE. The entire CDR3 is CASSPPDTSYEQYF.

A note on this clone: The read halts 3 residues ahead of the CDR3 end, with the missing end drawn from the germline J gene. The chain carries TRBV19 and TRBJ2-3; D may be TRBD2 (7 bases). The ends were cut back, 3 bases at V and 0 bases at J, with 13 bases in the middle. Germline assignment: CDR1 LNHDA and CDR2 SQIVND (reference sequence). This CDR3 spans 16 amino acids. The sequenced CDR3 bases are TGTGCCAGTAGTATCTTGGGAGGGGGAAGCACAGATACG. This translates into CASSILGGGSTDT. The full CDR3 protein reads CASSILGGGSTDTQYF.

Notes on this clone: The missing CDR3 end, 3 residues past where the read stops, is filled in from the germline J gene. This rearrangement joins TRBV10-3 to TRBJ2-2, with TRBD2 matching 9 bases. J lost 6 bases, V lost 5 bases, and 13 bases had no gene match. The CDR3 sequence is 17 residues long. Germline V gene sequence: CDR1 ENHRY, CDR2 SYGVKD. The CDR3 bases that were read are TGTGCCATCAGTCCAGGTTGGTGGCGGGGGGGCTCCGGGGAG. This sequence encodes CAISPGWWRGGSGE. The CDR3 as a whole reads CAISPGWWRGGSGELFF.

CDR3 DNA (partial): TGTGCCAGCAGTGCCGCGGGACAGAACTCTGGAAACACC. Its protein is CASSAAGQNSGNT. The full CDR3 sequence reads CASSAAGQNSGNTIYF. V usage is TRBV12-3 or TRBV12-4 and J usage is TRBJ1-3; the match to TRBD1 covers 7 bases. The CDR3 end is not reached by the read, which stops 3 residues before it; the germline J gene fills it in. With V trimmed by 5 bases and J by 0 bases, 7 bases remained unmatched. The CDR3 totals 16 residues.